The 24 T cell receptor beta chains below come from one sample, sequenced in a study of cytomegalovirus exposure and HLA in healthy donors. The method was immunoSEQ multiplex PCR; TCRdb's version includes in-frame clones alone and lacks a portion of them. There are 110,000 or so clones in the sample; approximately 90% occur only once, and less than 2% lies in the top ten. The sample was PBMCs. These receptor sequences come from a man younger than 30 in good health and CMV-seronegative.

Comment on this clone: Distinct nucleotide sequences in the sample also encode this CDR3. The chain recombines TRBV2 with TRBJ2-1; 7 nucleotides agree with TRBD2. This CDR3 has 15 residues. Trimming at V came to 4 bases and at J to 2 bases, leaving 5 bases not matched to a gene. The germline gives CDR1 SNHLY, CDR2 FYNNEI. CDR3 amino acids: CASSVLAGAYNEQFF. The CDR3 DNA follows: TGTGCCAGCAGTGTCTTGGCGGGGGCCTACAATGAGCAGTTCTTC.

V usage is TRBV28 and J usage is TRBJ2-7, with D unclear. The CDR3 length is 14 residues. Per the germline V gene, CDR1 is MDHEN and CDR2 is SYDVKM. Deletions cut 5 bases from V and 3 bases from J, with 14 bases between. The CDR3 reads CASSRRNRRYEQYF. The CDR3 region has the DNA TGTGCCAGCAGTCGCAGGAATAGACGCTACGAGCAGTACTTC.

Of note for this clone: Other DNA sequences within the sample encode an identical CDR3. The chain recombines TRBV6-5 with TRBJ2-5; TRBD1 aligns across 8 bases. In germline, CDR1 is MNHEY, CDR2 SVGAGI. This CDR3 spans 14 amino acids. The V gene end was trimmed by 4 bases and the J gene end by 4 bases; junction bases not matched to a gene: 5. The DNA of the CDR3 is TGTGCCAGCAGTTCCACAGGGGGACGAGAGACCCAGTACTTC. Translating it yields CASSSTGGRETQYF.

This clone was observed a handful of times. The chain joins TRBV4-1 to TRBJ2-7; 8 bases fit TRBD1. The germline CDR1 and CDR2 sequences are MGHRA and YSYEKL. The CDR3 length is 14 residues. V lost 3 bases and J lost 2; bases outside the gene matches: 3. CDR3 residues: CASSQPGQAYEQYF. The CDR3 DNA is TGCGCCAGCAGCCAGCCGGGACAGGCCTACGAGCAGTACTTC.

The chain links TRBV18 to TRBJ2-1, with a tentative D call TRBD2 (6 bases). The CDR3 covers 19 residues. The V gene lost 4 bases and the J gene lost 3 bases, with 25 bases spanning the gap. Germline loops: CDR1 KGHSH, CDR2 LQKENI. CDR3 DNA sequence: TGTGCCAGCTCACGAACGACTAGGTCGGACTACCAAAACTACAATGAGCAGTTCTTC. Protein: CASSRTTRSDYQNYNEQFF.

This chain joins TRBV27 and TRBJ1-2; TRBD1 aligns across 8 bases. The V gene's germline CDR1 is MNHEY and CDR2 SMNVEV (reference sequence). The CDR3 totals 13 residues. V gave up 0 bases and J gave up 7 bases; unmatched junction bases: 1. CDR3: CASSLSQGAGYTF. CDR3 coding DNA: TGTGCCAGCAGTTTATCTCAGGGGGCTGGCTACACCTTC.

CDR3 residues: CASSLGGLREKLFF. Here the CDR3 DNA reads TGTGCCAGCAGCTTGGGCGGGTTACGGGAAAAACTGTTTTTT. The rearrangement uses TRBV7-8 and TRBJ1-4, with D unclear. V gave up 3 bases and J gave up 8 bases, with 13 bases separating them. CDR1 and CDR2 (germline): SGHVS, FQNEAQ. This CDR3 is built from 14 residues.

The rearrangement links TRBV5-4 to TRBJ2-5; weak D call: TRBD2 (6 bases). The V gene's germline CDR1 is SGHNT and CDR2 YYREEE (reference sequence). With 0 bases removed from V and 0 bases from J, the gap between germline ends came to 9 bases. The CDR3 sequence is 15 residues long. The CDR3: CASSLGGRYQETQYF. Here the CDR3 DNA reads TGTGCCAGCAGCTTGGGGGGGAGGTACCAAGAGACCCAGTACTTC.

The chain employs TRBV11-2 and TRBJ2-1, with TRBD2 identical over 8 bases. Per the germline V gene, CDR1 is SGHAT and CDR2 is FQNNGV. Trimming took 5 bases from V and 5 from J; bases not matched to a gene: 5. This CDR3 contains 14 residues. The chain's CDR3 is CASSRSGNHNEQFF. DNA for the CDR3: TGTGCCAGCAGCCGTAGCGGGAACCACAATGAGCAGTTCTTC.

This rearrangement joins TRBV30 to TRBJ2-7; TRBD1 might be the D (6 bases). The CDR3 is made up of 12 amino acids. Germline-derived CDR1 and CDR2 are GTSNPN and SVGIG (reference sequence). V gave up 5 bases and J gave up 1 base, with 9 bases separating them. CDR3 amino acids: CAWAGESYEQYF. In DNA, the CDR3 is TGTGCCTGGGCAGGGGAATCCTACGAGCAGTACTTC.

The chain employs TRBV19 and TRBJ2-7; TRBD1 might be the D (5 bases). Per germline, CDR1 LNHDA and CDR2 SQIVND (reference sequence). Trimming took 0 bases from V and 4 from J, leaving 10 bases between them. This CDR3 has 14 amino acids. In DNA, the CDR3 is TGTGCCAGTAGTATAGACTTCGACAGATACGAGCAGTACTTC. Translating it yields CASSIDFDRYEQYF.

The V and J genes are TRBV27 and TRBJ2-3; no definite D call. Germline CDR1 is MNHEY and CDR2 is SMNVEV (reference sequence). This CDR3 is 12 amino acids long. Trimming took off 8 bases at V and 5 bases at J, with 11 bases between the two ends. The DNA of the CDR3 is TGTGCCAGCTGCGGCCCGTTAGATACGCAGTATTTT. This codes for CASCGPLDTQYF.

The rearrangement joins TRBV7-2 to TRBJ1-1; no firm D call. The CDR3 loop spans 16 amino acids. Trimming took 2 bases from V and 6 from J, leaving 19 bases between them. The germline gives CDR1 SGHTA, CDR2 FQGNSA. CDR3 in DNA: TGTGCCAGCAGCTTATACACACGCCCAAGTAGCGCTGAAGCTTTCTTT. It specifies CASSLYTRPSSAEAFF.

The chain is built from TRBV7-2 and TRBJ2-2; a weak D match, TRBD2 (6 bases). Between the trimmed V and J ends, which lost 3 bases and 6 bases, there was a span of 8 bases. CDR1 is SGHTA and CDR2 is FQGNSA in the germline V gene. There are 13 residues in the CDR3. The CDR3 DNA is TGTGCCAGCAGCTTCACGGGAGCCGGGGAGCTGTTTTTT. Protein product: CASSFTGAGELFF. Full variable domain (remainder filled in from reference TRBV7-2 and TRBJ2-2): GAGVSQSPSNKVTEKGKDVELRCDPISGHTALYWYRQSLGQGLEFLIYFQGNSAPDKSGLPSDRFSAERTGGSVSTLTIQRTQQEDSAVYLCASSFTGAGELFFGEGSRLTVL.

The gene calls are TRBV7-9 and TRBJ2-7, with D possibly TRBD2 on 5 matching bases. The CDR3 is 12 residues long. V was pared by 5 bases and J by 6 bases, with 11 bases between. Germline CDR1 SEHNR, CDR2 FQNEAQ (reference sequence). CDR3: CASSQAGFEQYF. CDR3 coding DNA: TGTGCCAGCAGCCAGGCGGGTTTCGAGCAGTACTTC. The full variable domain, completed using reference TRBV7-9 and TRBJ2-7, is DTGVSQNPRHKITKRGQNVTFRCDPISEHNRLYWYRQTLGQGPEFLTYFQNEAQLEKSRLLSDRFSAERPKGSFSTLEIQRTEQGDSAMYLCASSQAGFEQYFGPGTRLTVT.

The chain uses TRBV5-1 and TRBJ1-4; perhaps TRBD1 as D (5 bases). Trimming removed 0 bases from V and 4 bases from J, with 10 bases in between. This CDR3 has 15 residues. CDR1 is SGHRS and CDR2 is YFSETQ in the germline V gene. The CDR3 DNA reads TGCGCCAGCAGCTTGGGTTCGGGGGGTAATGAAAAACTGTTTTTT. Translated: CASSLGSGGNEKLFF. Full variable domain (missing parts from reference TRBV5-1 and TRBJ1-4): KAGVTQTPRYLIKTRGQQVTLSCSPISGHRSVSWYQQTPGQGLQFLFEYFSETQRNKGNFPGRFSGRQFSNSRSEMNVSTLELGDSALYLCASSLGSGGNEKLFFGSGTQLSVL.

The chain carries TRBV7-2 and TRBJ1-2; TRBD1 matches at 9 bases. V was clipped by 0 bases and J by 8 bases; unmatched bases: 7. The CDR3 is 15 residues long. In germline, CDR1 is SGHTA, CDR2 FQGNSA. The CDR3 protein is CASSLAGQGVGGYTF. Written as DNA, the CDR3 is TGTGCCAGCAGCTTAGCGGGACAGGGCGTGGGGGGCTACACCTTC.

The chain carries TRBV19 and TRBJ1-4, with TRBD1 matching 7 bases. V was pared by 10 bases and J by 7 bases, with 12 bases of the junction left unmatched. The CDR3 sequence is 14 residues long. Germline CDR1 reads LNHDA; CDR2 reads SQIVND (reference sequence). CDR3 residues: CATQSGQLFEKLFF. For the CDR3, the DNA is TGTGCCACCCAGTCGGGACAGTTGTTTGAAAAACTGTTTTTT.

The sample holds a few counts of this clone. The chain couples TRBV5-1 to TRBJ1-2, with D perhaps matching TRBD1 (6 bases). CDR1 and CDR2 (germline): SGHRS, YFSETQ. Trimming removed 1 base at V and 8 bases at J, with 12 bases between. The CDR3 totals 13 residues. The CDR3 DNA is TGCGCCAGCAGCTTGCCAGGGGTGGGCGGCTACACCTTC. This translates into CASSLPGVGGYTF.

This chain uses TRBV2 with TRBJ1-5, with 9 bases that match TRBD1. J was trimmed by 4 bases and V by 3 bases; bases with no gene match: 4. The CDR3 contains 15 residues. CDR1 and CDR2 (germline): SNHLY, FYNNEI. The CDR3 protein is CASSDEGTGNQPQHF. CDR3 bases: TGTGCCAGCAGTGACGAAGGGACAGGGAATCAGCCCCAGCATTTT.

This chain links TRBV27 with TRBJ2-5; TRBD2 matches at 9 bases. The CDR3 contains 15 residues. Germline V lookup: CDR1 MNHEY, CDR2 SMNVEV (reference sequence). J was trimmed by 5 bases and V by 2 bases; bases with no gene match: 6. This CDR3 is CASSLTAGGWETQYF. CDR3 sequence (DNA): TGTGCCAGCAGTTTAACGGCGGGAGGGTGGGAGACCCAGTACTTC.

V gene TRBV5-1 combines with J gene TRBJ1-2; 9 nucleotides match TRBD1. Unmatched junction bases numbered 8, after V lost 4 bases and J lost 4 bases. The CDR3 totals 15 residues. The V gene's germline CDR1 is SGHRS and CDR2 YFSETQ. CDR3 sequence: CASSPGTGLFYGYTF. Here the CDR3 DNA reads TGCGCCAGCAGCCCCGGGACAGGGTTATTCTATGGCTACACCTTC.

The rearrangement uses TRBV19 and TRBJ1-5; unclear D gene. The germline V gene encodes CDR1 LNHDA and CDR2 SQIVND (reference sequence). This CDR3 spans 15 amino acids. The V end was cut by 7 bases, the J end by 2 bases, with 15 bases between. For the CDR3, the DNA is TGTGCCAGTAACCCCACAGCATCTCGCAATCAGCCCCAGCATTTT. Protein sequence: CASNPTASRNQPQHF.

The chain links TRBV9 to TRBJ1-1, with D unresolved. This CDR3 comprises 14 residues. Germline V lookup: CDR1 SGDLS, CDR2 YYNGEE. Deletions cut 0 bases from V and 0 bases from J, with 6 bases between. Written as DNA, the CDR3 is TGTGCCAGCAGCGTAGGGGGAGTGAACACTGAAGCTTTCTTT. Translating gives CASSVGGVNTEAFF. The entire variable domain, with the rest obtained from reference TRBV9 and TRBJ1-1, is as follows: DSGVTQTPKHLITATGQRVTLRCSPRSGDLSVYWYQQSLDQGLQFLIQYYNGEERAKGNILERFSAQQFPDLHSELNLSSLELGDSALYFCASSVGGVNTEAFFGQGTRLTVV.